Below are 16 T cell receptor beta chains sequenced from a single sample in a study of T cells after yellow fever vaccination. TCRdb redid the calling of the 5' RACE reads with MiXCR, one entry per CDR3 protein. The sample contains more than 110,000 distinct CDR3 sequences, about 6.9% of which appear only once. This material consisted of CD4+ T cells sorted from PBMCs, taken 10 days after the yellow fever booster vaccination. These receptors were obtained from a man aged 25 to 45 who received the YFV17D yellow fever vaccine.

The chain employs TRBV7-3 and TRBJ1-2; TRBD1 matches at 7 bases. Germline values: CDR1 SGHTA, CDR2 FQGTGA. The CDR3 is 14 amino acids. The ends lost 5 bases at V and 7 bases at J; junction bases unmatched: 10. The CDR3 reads CASSRTSTGVGYTF. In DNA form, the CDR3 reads TGTGCCAGCAGCCGTACGAGTACAGGGGTTGGCTACACCTTC.

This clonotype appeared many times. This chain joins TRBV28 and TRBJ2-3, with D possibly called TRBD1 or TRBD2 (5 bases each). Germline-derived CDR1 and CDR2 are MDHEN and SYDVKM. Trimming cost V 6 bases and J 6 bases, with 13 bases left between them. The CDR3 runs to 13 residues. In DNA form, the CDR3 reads TGTGCCAGCAGGTCCGGGGCCGAGGATACGCAGTATTTT. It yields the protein CASRSGAEDTQYF.

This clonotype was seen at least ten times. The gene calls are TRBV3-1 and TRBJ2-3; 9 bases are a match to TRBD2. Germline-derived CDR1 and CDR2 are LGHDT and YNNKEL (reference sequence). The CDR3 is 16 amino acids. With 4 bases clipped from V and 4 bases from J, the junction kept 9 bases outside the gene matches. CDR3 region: CASSPTAGGQADTQYF. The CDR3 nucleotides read TGTGCCAGCAGCCCTACGGCGGGAGGGCAAGCAGATACGCAGTATTTT.

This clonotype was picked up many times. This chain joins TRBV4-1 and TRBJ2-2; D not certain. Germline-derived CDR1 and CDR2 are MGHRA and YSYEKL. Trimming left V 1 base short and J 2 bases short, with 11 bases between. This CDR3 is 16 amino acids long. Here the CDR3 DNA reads TGCGCCAGCAGCCAAGGTTCCACAGTTAACACCGGGGAGCTGTTTTTT. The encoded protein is CASSQGSTVNTGELFF.

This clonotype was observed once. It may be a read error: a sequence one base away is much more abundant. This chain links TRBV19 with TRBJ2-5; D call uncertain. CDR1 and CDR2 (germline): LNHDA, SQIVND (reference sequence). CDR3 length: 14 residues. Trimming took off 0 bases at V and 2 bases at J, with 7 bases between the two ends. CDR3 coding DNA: TGTGCCAGTAGTATAGACGGGCGTCAAGAGACCCAGTACTTC. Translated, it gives CASSIDGRQETQYF.

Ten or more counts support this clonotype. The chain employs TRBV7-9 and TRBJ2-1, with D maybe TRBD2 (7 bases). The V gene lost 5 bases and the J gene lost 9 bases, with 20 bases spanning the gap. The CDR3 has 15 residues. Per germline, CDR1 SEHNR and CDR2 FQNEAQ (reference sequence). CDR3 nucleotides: TGTGCCAGCAGCACAGCGGGACAAGGAGCGGGTGAGCAGTTCTTC. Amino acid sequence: CASSTAGQGAGEQFF.

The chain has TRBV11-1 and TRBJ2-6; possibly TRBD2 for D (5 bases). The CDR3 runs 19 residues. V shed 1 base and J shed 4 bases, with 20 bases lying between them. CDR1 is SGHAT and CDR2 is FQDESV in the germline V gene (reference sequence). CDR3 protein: CASSLGVGGRGLGANVLTF. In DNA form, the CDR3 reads TGTGCCAGCAGCTTAGGGGTCGGAGGCCGGGGTCTCGGGGCCAACGTCCTGACTTTC.

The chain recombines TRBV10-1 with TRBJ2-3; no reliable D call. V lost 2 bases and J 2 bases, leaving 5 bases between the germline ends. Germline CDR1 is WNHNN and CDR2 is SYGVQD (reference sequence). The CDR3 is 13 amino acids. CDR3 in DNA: TGCGCCAGCAGTGAGGTCTACACAGATACGCAGTATTTT. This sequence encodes CASSEVYTDTQYF.

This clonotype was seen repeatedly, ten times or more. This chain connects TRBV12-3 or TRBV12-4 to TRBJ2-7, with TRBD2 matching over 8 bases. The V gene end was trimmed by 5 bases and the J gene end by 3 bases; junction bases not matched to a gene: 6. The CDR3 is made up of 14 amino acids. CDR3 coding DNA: TGTGCCAGCAGTACCCTAGCGGGCCGCTACGAGCAGTACTTC. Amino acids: CASSTLAGRYEQYF.

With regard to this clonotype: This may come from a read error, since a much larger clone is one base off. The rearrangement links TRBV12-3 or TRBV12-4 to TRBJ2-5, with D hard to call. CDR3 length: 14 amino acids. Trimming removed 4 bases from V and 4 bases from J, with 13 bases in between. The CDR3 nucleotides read TGTGCCAGCAGTTGGGTCAGGTCGATAGAGACCCAGTACTTC. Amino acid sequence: CASSWVRSIETQYF.

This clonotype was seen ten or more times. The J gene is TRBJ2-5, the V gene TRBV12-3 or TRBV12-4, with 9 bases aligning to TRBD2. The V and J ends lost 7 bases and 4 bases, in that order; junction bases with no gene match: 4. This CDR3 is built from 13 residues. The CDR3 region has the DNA TGTGCCAGCAAGGAACTAGCGGGAGAGACCCAGTACTTC. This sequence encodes CASKELAGETQYF.

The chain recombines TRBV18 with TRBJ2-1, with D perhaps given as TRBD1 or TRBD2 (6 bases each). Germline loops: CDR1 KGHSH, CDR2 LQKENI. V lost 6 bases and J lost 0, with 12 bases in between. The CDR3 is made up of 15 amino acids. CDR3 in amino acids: CASSEGTSSYNEQFF. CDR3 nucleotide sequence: TGTGCCAGCTCGGAGGGGACAAGCTCCTACAATGAGCAGTTCTTC. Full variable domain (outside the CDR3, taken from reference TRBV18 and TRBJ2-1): NAGVMQNPRHLVRRRGQEARLRCSPMKGHSHVYWYRQLPEEGLKFMVYLQKENIIDESGMPKERFSAEFPKEGPSILRIQQVVRGDSAAYFCASSEGTSSYNEQFFGPGTRLTVL.

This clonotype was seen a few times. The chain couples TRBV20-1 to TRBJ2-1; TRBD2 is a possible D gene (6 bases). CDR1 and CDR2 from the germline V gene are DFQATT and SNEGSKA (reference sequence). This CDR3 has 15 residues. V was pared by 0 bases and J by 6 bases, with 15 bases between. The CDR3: CSARESERRGNEQFF. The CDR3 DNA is TGCAGTGCTAGAGAATCGGAACGGAGGGGCAATGAGCAGTTCTTC.

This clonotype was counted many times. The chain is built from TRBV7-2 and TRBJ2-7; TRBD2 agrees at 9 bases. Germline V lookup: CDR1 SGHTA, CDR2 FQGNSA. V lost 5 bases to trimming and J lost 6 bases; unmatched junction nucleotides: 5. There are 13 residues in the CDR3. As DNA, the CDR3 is TGTGCCAGCAGCAGCGGGGGGAGGGGCGAGCAGTACTTC. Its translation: CASSSGGRGEQYF.

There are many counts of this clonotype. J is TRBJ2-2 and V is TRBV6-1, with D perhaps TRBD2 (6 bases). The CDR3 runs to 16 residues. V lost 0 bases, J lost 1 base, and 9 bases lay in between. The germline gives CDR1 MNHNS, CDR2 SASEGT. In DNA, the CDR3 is TGTGCCAGCAGTGAAGCTCGGGGGTGGAACACCGGGGAGCTGTTTTTT. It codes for CASSEARGWNTGELFF.

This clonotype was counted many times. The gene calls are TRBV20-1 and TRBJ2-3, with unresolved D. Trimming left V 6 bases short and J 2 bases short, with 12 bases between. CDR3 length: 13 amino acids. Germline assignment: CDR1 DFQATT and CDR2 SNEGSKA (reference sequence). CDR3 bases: TGCAGTGCCACCATCCACGCCACAGATACGCAGTATTTT. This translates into CSATIHATDTQYF.